Shown below are 26 T cell receptor beta chains from a single sample sequenced in a study of blood T cell repertoires in COVID-19. The table came from immunoSEQ multiplex PCR; TCRdb's copy has only in-frame clones and leaves some out. The data hold tens of thousands of clones, with roughly nine tenths observed a single time. The sample consisted of peripheral blood. The receptors were sampled from a man in his fifties or sixties with acute or convalescent COVID-19.

This chain links TRBV3-1 (or the pseudogene TRBV3-2) with TRBJ2-3; 10 bases line up with TRBD2. V dropped 5 bases and J dropped 1; count of bases not matched to a gene: 3. The V gene's germline CDR1 is LGHDT and CDR2 YNNKEL (reference sequence). This CDR3 spans 15 amino acids. In nucleotides, the CDR3 is TGTGCCAGCAGCTACCTAGCGGGGGGCACAGATACGCAGTATTTT. Protein: CASSYLAGGTDTQYF.

The chain couples TRBV20-1 to TRBJ2-3, with 9 bases matching TRBD2. Germline CDR1 is DFQATT and CDR2 is SNEGSKA (reference sequence). The CDR3 is 15 amino acids. Losses at the gene ends were 3 bases for V and 2 bases for J; bases not matched to a gene: 6. The CDR3 DNA follows: TGCAGTGCTAGTCGGGCGGGGGGGAACACAGATACGCAGTATTTT. This codes for CSASRAGGNTDTQYF.

This rearrangement joins TRBV3-1 (or the pseudogene TRBV3-2) to TRBJ1-2, with 7 bases identical to TRBD1. The trim removed 3 bases at V and 2 bases at J, leaving 3 bases unmatched. The length of the CDR3 is 14 residues. The germline gives CDR1 LGHDT, CDR2 YNNKEL (reference sequence). DNA for the CDR3: TGTGCCAGCAGCCAGACAGGGCCGAACTATGGCTACACCTTC. Amino acids: CASSQTGPNYGYTF.

The gene calls are TRBV30 and TRBJ1-4; 11 bases line up with TRBD1. The J segment lost 0 bases and the V segment lost 2 bases, leaving 2 bases of the junction unmatched. Per germline, CDR1 GTSNPN and CDR2 SVGIG (reference sequence). The CDR3 has 16 amino acids. CDR3 loop: CAWSRTGGATNEKLFF. The CDR3 DNA reads TGTGCCTGGAGTAGGACAGGGGGCGCAACTAATGAAAAACTGTTTTTT.

The chain links TRBV30 to TRBJ2-3; weak D call: TRBD2 (5 bases). Deletions cut 2 bases from V and 1 base from J, with 13 bases between. Looked up from germline, CDR1 is GTSNPN and CDR2 is SVGIG (reference sequence). The CDR3 spans 15 residues. The CDR3 spells CAWSLFLRGTDTQYF. Written as DNA, the CDR3 is TGTGCCTGGAGTTTGTTTTTGAGGGGCACAGATACGCAGTATTTT. Variable domain in full (rest from reference TRBV30 and TRBJ2-3): SQTIHQWPATLVQPVGSPLSLECTVEGTSNPNLYWYRQAAGRGLQLLFYSVGIGQISSEVPQNLSASRPQDRQFILSSKKLLLSDSGFYLCAWSLFLRGTDTQYFGPGTRLTVL.

The genes are TRBV5-1 and TRBJ2-1; 9 bases agree with TRBD1. CDR1 is SGHRS, CDR2 YFSETQ, per germline. This CDR3 comprises 17 residues. Trimming cost V 0 bases and J 8 bases; bases outside gene matches: 12. Written as DNA, the CDR3 is TGCGCCAGCAGCTTGGCTCCAGGGGACAGGGATATCGATGAGCAGTTCTTC. It translates to CASSLAPGDRDIDEQFF. The entire variable domain, with the rest obtained from reference TRBV5-1 and TRBJ2-1, is as follows: KAGVTQTPRYLIKTRGQQVTLSCSPISGHRSVSWYQQTPGQGLQFLFEYFSETQRNKGNFPGRFSGRQFSNSRSEMNVSTLELGDSALYLCASSLAPGDRDIDEQFFGPGTRLTVL.

The chain recombines TRBV5-6 with TRBJ2-7; no clear D. Germline V CDR1 and CDR2: SGHDT, YYEEEE. V was pared by 1 base and J by 3 bases, with 5 bases between. The CDR3 consists of 12 residues. The CDR3 region has the DNA TGTGCCAGCAGCTTGTACAACTACGAGCAGTACTTC. Translation gives CASSLYNYEQYF.

V is TRBV5-1 and J is TRBJ2-3, with D perhaps TRBD2 (7 bases). V gave up 8 bases and J gave up 3 bases, with 13 bases separating them. CDR1 SGHRS and CDR2 YFSETQ come from the germline V gene. CDR3 size: 13 residues. The CDR3 loop is CASRGGSTDTQYF. In nucleotides, the CDR3 is TGCGCCAGTAGGGGGGGTTCTACAGATACGCAGTATTTT. The full variable domain, its missing parts supplied by reference TRBV5-1 and TRBJ2-3, is KAGVTQTPRYLIKTRGQQVTLSCSPISGHRSVSWYQQTPGQGLQFLFEYFSETQRNKGNFPGRFSGRQFSNSRSEMNVSTLELGDSALYLCASRGGSTDTQYFGPGTRLTVL.

The gene calls are TRBV6-4 and TRBJ1-1; 11 bases line up with TRBD1. Unmatched junction bases numbered 7, after V lost 6 bases and J lost 4 bases. The germline CDR1 and CDR2 sequences are MRHNA and SNTAGT. This CDR3 contains 15 residues. The DNA of the CDR3 is TGTGCCAGCAGCCGGACAGGGGGCGAAGGCACTGAAGCTTTCTTT. It specifies CASSRTGGEGTEAFF.

Details on this clone: Relative to the germline gene, one junction end is altered; a read error may explain this. J is TRBJ2-1 and V is TRBV14; D is ambiguous. The germline V gene has CDR1 SGHDN and CDR2 FVKESK. The CDR3 loop spans 13 amino acids. The CDR3 DNA sequence: TGTGCCAGCAGACAAGATCGGGTAGGTGAGCAGTTCTTC. This codes for CASRQDRVGEQFF.

The chain couples TRBV5-1 to TRBJ1-1, with 7 bases matching TRBD1. Germline CDR1 reads SGHRS; CDR2 reads YFSETQ. Trimming cost V 4 bases and J 3 bases; bases outside gene matches: 6. This CDR3 spans 14 amino acids. As DNA, the CDR3 is TGCGCCAGCAGCCCAGGGGGACTGGACACTGAAGCTTTCTTT. Protein product: CASSPGGLDTEAFF.

The genes are TRBV6-5 and TRBJ1-3; 9 nucleotides align to TRBD1. This CDR3 is built from 14 residues. Germline lookup yields CDR1 MNHEY and CDR2 SVGAGI. V lost 6 bases to trimming and J lost 2 bases; unmatched junction nucleotides: 2. The DNA of the CDR3 is TGTGCCAGCAGGACAGGGGGGGCTGGAAACACCATATATTTT. Translation: CASRTGGAGNTIYF.

This clone occurred once. The chain employs TRBV19 and TRBJ1-2; 9 nucleotides agree with TRBD1. The germline V gene has CDR1 LNHDA and CDR2 SQIVND (reference sequence). The CDR3 extends over 17 amino acids. Unmatched junction bases numbered 19, after V lost 6 bases and J lost 8 bases. In DNA form, the CDR3 reads TGTGCCAGTAGAGGGCTTGGGGACAGGGCCCCACGTTCGGGCTACACCTTC. This sequence encodes CASRGLGDRAPRSGYTF.

The chain employs TRBV4-2 and TRBJ1-3; a weak D match, TRBD1 (6 bases). The germline gives CDR1 LGHNA, CDR2 YNFKEQ. The CDR3 runs 16 residues. Between the trimmed V and J ends, which lost 5 bases and 2 bases, there was a span of 16 bases. CDR3: CASSSRKGDPGNTIYF. Here the CDR3 DNA reads TGTGCCAGCAGCTCCCGCAAGGGGGATCCTGGAAACACCATATATTTT.

The chain joins TRBV18 to TRBJ2-1; 7 bases map to TRBD1. Germline V CDR1 and CDR2: KGHSH, LQKENI. The CDR3 is 16 residues long. J lost 3 bases, V lost 2 bases, and 7 bases had no gene match. The CDR3 DNA is TGTGCCAGCTCACCATCTTACAGGGGTGACTACAATGAGCAGTTCTTC. Its protein product is CASSPSYRGDYNEQFF.

The chain joins TRBV6-1 to TRBJ1-2, with TRBD1 matching over 8 bases. With 2 bases clipped from V and 6 bases from J, the junction kept 8 bases outside the gene matches. The germline V gene has CDR1 MNHNS and CDR2 SASEGT. The CDR3 is 15 residues long. CDR3 sequence (DNA): TGTGCCAGCAGTGAATCTTTGTTGGGACAGGATGGCTACACCTTC. Amino acids: CASSESLLGQDGYTF.

The gene calls are TRBV7-9 and TRBJ2-2, with D perhaps matching TRBD2 (5 bases). The V end lost 8 bases, the J end lost 3 bases, and 13 bases lay between the germline ends. CDR3 length equals 14 residues. Per germline, CDR1 SEHNR and CDR2 FQNEAQ (reference sequence). The CDR3 coding sequence is TGTGCCAGCCACGGGGTTACGGACACCGGGGAGCTGTTTTTT. Its translation: CASHGVTDTGELFF. Using reference TRBV7-9 and TRBJ2-2 for the parts outside the CDR3, the full variable domain is DTGVSQNPRHKITKRGQNVTFRCDPISEHNRLYWYRQTLGQGPEFLTYFQNEAQLEKSRLLSDRFSAERPKGSFSTLEIQRTEQGDSAMYLCASHGVTDTGELFFGEGSRLTVL.

The rearrangement uses TRBV27 and TRBJ1-1, with D possibly TRBD1 on 5 matching bases. The CDR3 is 12 amino acids. Trimming stripped 3 bases from V and 8 bases from J, with 10 bases between. Germline loops: CDR1 MNHEY, CDR2 SMNVEV (reference sequence). For the CDR3, the DNA is TGTGCCAGCAGTTTGCGGGGCAGGGAAGCTTTCTTT. It encodes CASSLRGREAFF.

This clone was observed a single time. J is TRBJ1-5 and V is TRBV9; 9 bases map to TRBD1. The CDR3 has 15 residues. Germline loops: CDR1 SGDLS, CDR2 YYNGEE. After removal of 3 bases from V and 3 bases from J, the junction contained 4 bases not matched to a gene. The CDR3 nucleotides read TGTGCCAGCAGCGCGGGACAGGGACCCAATCAGCCCCAGCATTTT. It specifies CASSAGQGPNQPQHF.

The V and J genes are TRBV6-5 and TRBJ1-1; D is ambiguous. Per germline, CDR1 MNHEY and CDR2 SVGAGI. The CDR3 contains 11 residues. V shed 6 bases and J shed 2 bases, with 4 bases lying between them. DNA for the CDR3: TGTGCCAGCAGCAGAAACACTGAAGCTTTCTTT. Its translation: CASSRNTEAFF.

This clone was found a few times. In nucleotides, the CDR3 is TGTGCCTGGAGTGTCGAGCTTCCCCCGGATACGCAGTATTTT. It is translated as CAWSVELPPDTQYF. The V and J genes are TRBV30 and TRBJ2-3; no definite D call. V was cut by 0 bases and J by 6 bases, with 13 bases left in between. CDR3 length: 14 amino acids. CDR1 is GTSNPN and CDR2 is SVGIG in the germline V gene (reference sequence).

The V call is TRBV4-1, the J call TRBJ2-7, with a weak D call TRBD2 (6 bases). V lost 4 bases to trimming and J lost 2 bases, with 18 bases between them. Germline CDR1 is MGHRA and CDR2 is YSYEKL. This CDR3 region has 16 residues. The DNA of the CDR3 is TGCGCCAGCAGCCCAGCGACCGGGGGACGAACCTACGAGCAGTACTTC. It yields the protein CASSPATGGRTYEQYF.

J is TRBJ1-5 and V is TRBV27; D call uncertain. CDR3 size: 16 residues. Germline V lookup: CDR1 MNHEY, CDR2 SMNVEV (reference sequence). Deletions cut 2 bases from V and 0 bases from J, with 11 bases between. This chain's CDR3 is CASSLRQTPSNQPQHF. The CDR3 DNA reads TGTGCCAGCAGTTTAAGGCAGACACCTAGCAATCAGCCCCAGCATTTT.

V and J are TRBV6-5 and TRBJ1-2; 7 bases match TRBD1. The CDR3 spans 11 residues. Trimming at V came to 4 bases and at J to 13 bases, leaving 6 bases not matched to a gene. Germline V lookup: CDR1 MNHEY, CDR2 SVGAGI. DNA for the CDR3: TGTGCCAGCAGTTCACAGGGGTACTCCACCTTC. This translates into CASSSQGYSTF.

This chain's CDR3 is CASSQDQGGYYGYTF. In DNA form, the CDR3 reads TGTGCCAGCAGCCAAGATCAGGGCGGCTACTATGGCTACACCTTC. The genes are TRBV14 and TRBJ1-2, with D tentatively TRBD1 (5 bases). Germline lookup yields CDR1 SGHDN and CDR2 FVKESK. V was shortened by 0 bases and J by 3 bases, with 11 bases between the two germline ends. This CDR3 is built from 15 residues.

The genes are TRBV29-1 and TRBJ2-7; weak D call: TRBD1 (5 bases). Germline CDR1 is SQVTM and CDR2 is ANQGSEA. The CDR3 is 13 residues long. V lost 4 bases and J lost 1, with 11 bases in between. The CDR3 reads CSVARSGSYEQYF. The DNA of the CDR3 is TGCAGCGTTGCCCGTTCAGGGTCCTACGAGCAGTACTTC.